One sample yielded the 3 T cell receptor beta chains listed below, sequenced in a study of vaccination effects on CD4 cells after COVID-19. Following 10 days of culture, CD4+ T cells were isolated. Sequencing used immunoSEQ multiplex PCR; TCRdb keeps in-frame clones, though not all of them. The sample yields fewer than 35,000 clones, less than 85% seen once. What these receptors recognize is not known. The starting material was CD4+ T cells from PBMCs cultured without peptide, obtained before COVID-19 vaccination. These receptors were obtained from a human donor who received a COVID-19 vaccine.

This clone was observed a handful of times. V usage is TRBV6-1 and J usage is TRBJ2-4; D may match TRBD1 or TRBD2 (5 bases each). Trimming took 4 bases from V and 1 from J, leaving 14 bases between them. CDR1 is MNHNS, CDR2 SASEGT, per germline. The CDR3 contains 16 residues. The CDR3 sequence is CASSGGFEGAKNIQYF. The DNA for the CDR3 is TGTGCCAGCAGTGGGGGGTTTGAAGGGGCCAAAAACATTCAGTACTTC.

The chain is built from TRBV18 and TRBJ1-2; 7 nucleotides match TRBD1. Trimming removed 3 bases from V and 2 bases from J; junction bases left unmatched: 12. Germline V lookup: CDR1 KGHSH, CDR2 LQKENI. This CDR3 region has 17 residues. CDR3: CASSPQRSKTGNYGYTF. The CDR3 DNA follows: TGTGCCAGCTCACCGCAAAGATCAAAGACAGGGAACTATGGCTACACCTTC.

The chain has TRBV19 and TRBJ1-1, with TRBD1 matching 7 bases. The CDR3 totals 14 residues. Germline CDR1 is LNHDA and CDR2 is SQIVND (reference sequence). Trimming cost V 5 bases and J 4 bases; bases outside gene matches: 7. The CDR3 here is CASSPRGFGTEAFF. The CDR3 DNA follows: TGTGCCAGTAGTCCCAGGGGGTTTGGCACTGAAGCTTTCTTT.